This entry lists 31 T cell receptor beta chains sequenced from one sample in a study of T cell repertoires in cytomegalovirus infection. In TCRdb, the reads were re-called with MiXCR into one record per CDR3 protein. The table has hundreds of thousands of distinct CDR3 sequences, 20% to 25% seen once. Source material: CD8+ T cells from PBMCs. All receptors come from a human donor in good health (CMV status not recorded). Some clones in this sample may be carry-over from other donors' samples.

This sequence joins TRBV7-6 and TRBJ2-7; a possible D gene is TRBD1 (5 bases). The CDR3 extends over 15 amino acids. Trimming cost V 5 bases and J 3 bases, with 17 bases left between them. CDR1 and CDR2 from the germline V gene are SGHVS and FNYEAQ. CDR3 protein: CASSRGALTDYEQYF. In nucleotides, the CDR3 is TGTGCCAGCAGCAGGGGCGCACTGACGGACTACGAGCAGTACTTC.

This clonotype was seen repeatedly, ten times or more. The V gene is TRBV7-2, the J gene TRBJ1-2; TRBD1 is a possible D gene (6 bases). With 5 bases removed from V and 2 bases from J, the gap between germline ends came to 12 bases. This CDR3 is 14 amino acids long. The germline V gene encodes CDR1 SGHTA and CDR2 FQGNSA. The DNA for the CDR3 is TGTGCCAGCAGCCTCCCCGGACAGAACTATGGCTACACCTTC. Amino acids: CASSLPGQNYGYTF.

There are a few counts of this clonotype. The rearrangement uses TRBV29-1 and TRBJ1-1; D is ambiguous. This CDR3 comprises 11 residues. Germline values: CDR1 SQVTM, CDR2 ANQGSEA. Trimming shortened V by 4 bases and J by 5 bases, and 8 bases separated the two germline ends. The DNA of the CDR3 is TGCAGCGTTGCCCTGGAGACTGAAGCTTTCTTT. This codes for CSVALETEAFF.

The chain recombines TRBV6-6 with TRBJ2-2; 8 nucleotides agree with TRBD1. Germline values: CDR1 MNHNY, CDR2 SVGAGI (reference sequence). The junction had 9 bases not matched to a gene; V was cut back by 5 bases and J by 4 bases. CDR3 length: 16 residues. CDR3 nucleotides: TGTGCCAGCAGTATATACGACAGGGGCATCACCGGGGAGCTGTTTTTT. Its protein is CASSIYDRGITGELFF.

This clonotype came up many times. The V and J genes are TRBV7-2 and TRBJ2-7, with D possibly called TRBD1 or TRBD2 (5 bases each). Germline V gene data show CDR1 as SGHTA and CDR2 as FQGNSA. The length of the CDR3 is 14 residues. The V and J ends lost 0 bases and 3 bases respectively, with 9 bases between them. This CDR3 is CASSLAGPHYEQYF. For the CDR3, the DNA is TGTGCCAGCAGCTTAGCGGGACCCCACTACGAGCAGTACTTC.

Regarding this clonotype: A much larger clone lies one base from this, so it may be a read error. The chain links TRBV6-1 to TRBJ1-2; D gene ambiguous. The CDR3 loop spans 12 amino acids. Looked up from germline, CDR1 is MNHNS and CDR2 is SASEGT. CDR3 coding DNA: TGTGCCAGCAGTGAATGGTTGGAAGGCTGCACCTTC. Translated, it gives CASSEWLEGCTF.

This chain uses TRBV5-1 with TRBJ2-2, with D possibly matching TRBD2 (7 bases). Germline CDR1 and CDR2: SGHRS and YFSETQ. The CDR3 sequence is 18 residues long. Trimming cost V 0 bases and J 3 bases, with 18 bases left between them. CDR3 DNA: TGCGCCAGCAGCTTGGTTGGGCGGGGGCCGTATGACACCGGGGAGCTGTTTTTT. It specifies CASSLVGRGPYDTGELFF.

This clonotype was detected ten times or more. CDR3 loop: CASSLVGEGTEAFF. The CDR3 DNA sequence: TGTGCCAGCAGCTTAGTAGGGGAGGGAACTGAAGCTTTCTTT. This rearrangement joins TRBV7-2 to TRBJ1-1; the D gene is possibly TRBD1 (5 bases). CDR1 is SGHTA and CDR2 is FQGNSA in the germline V gene. The CDR3 runs 14 residues. V shed 1 base and J shed 5 bases, with 11 bases lying between them.

The chain has TRBV6-5 and TRBJ2-2; D is possibly TRBD1 or TRBD2 (5 bases each). Trimming shortened V by 4 bases and J by 3 bases, and 12 bases separated the two germline ends. CDR3 length: 15 residues. Germline V gene sequence: CDR1 MNHEY, CDR2 SVGAGI. CDR3 nucleotides: TGTGCCAGCAGTTCGTACGGGACGGACACCGGGGAGCTGTTTTTT. Its translation is CASSSYGTDTGELFF.

This clonotype was counted ten times or more. This chain joins TRBV7-8 and TRBJ1-1, with D unclear. The V gene lost 5 bases and the J gene lost 1 base, with 17 bases spanning the gap. The CDR3 has 16 residues. The germline CDR1 and CDR2 sequences are SGHVS and FQNEAQ. This CDR3 reads CASSPRDLPPNTEAFF. The CDR3 DNA is TGTGCCAGCAGCCCCCGAGACTTACCTCCGAACACTGAAGCTTTCTTT.

A note on this clonotype: This may be a read error: a much more frequent sequence differs by one nucleotide. The rearrangement links TRBV28 to TRBJ1-6; no clear D gene. CDR3 length equals 15 residues. V was trimmed by 5 bases and J by 0 bases, leaving 8 bases between them. The V gene's germline CDR1 is MDHEN and CDR2 SYDVKM. The CDR3 DNA reads as TGTGCCAGCAGTCTACAGCGCTCCTATAATTCACCCCTCCACTTT. This sequence encodes CASSLQRSYNSPLHF.

The table lists this clonotype with many counts. The chain uses TRBV6-2 or TRBV6-3 and TRBJ1-5, with D perhaps TRBD1 (6 bases). Germline V gives CDR1 MNHEY, CDR2 SVGEGT. Trimming shortened V by 6 bases and J by 2 bases, and 17 bases separated the two germline ends. This CDR3 has 16 residues. The CDR3 bases are TGTGCCAGCAGACGGGACACCTCTGGCGGCAATCAGCCCCAGCATTTT. The encoded protein is CASRRDTSGGNQPQHF.

In its sample, this clonotype was seen a few times. V and J are TRBV6-2 or TRBV6-3 and TRBJ2-1; D not certain. Germline CDR1 MNHEY, CDR2 SVGEGT. V was pared by 1 base and J by 5 bases, with 3 bases between. This CDR3 contains 12 residues. This chain's CDR3 is CASSYWDNEQFF. Written as DNA, the CDR3 is TGTGCCAGCAGTTACTGGGACAATGAGCAGTTCTTC.

This clonotype was seen repeatedly, ten times or more. This rearrangement joins TRBV6-2 or TRBV6-3 to TRBJ1-2, with D possibly TRBD1 on 6 matching bases. This CDR3 has 21 amino acids. V was shortened by 7 bases and J by 4 bases, with 37 bases between the two germline ends. Germline CDR1 is MNHEY and CDR2 is SVGEGT. This chain's CDR3 is CASTPIDWTDTSITPFYGYTF. The CDR3 nucleotides are TGTGCCAGCACCCCGATCGATTGGACAGACACATCAATCACACCCTTCTATGGCTACACCTTC.

This sequence joins TRBV6-2 or TRBV6-3 and TRBJ1-6; TRBD1 might be the D (5 bases). V was cut by 8 bases and J by 7 bases, with 30 bases left in between. The CDR3 contains 19 residues. Germline V gene data show CDR1 as MNHEY and CDR2 as SVGEGT. This CDR3 is CASGKMTVPSTDRNSPLHF. The CDR3 region has the DNA TGTGCCAGCGGGAAAATGACAGTGCCTTCGACTGATAGGAATTCACCCCTCCACTTT.

The chain carries TRBV23-1 and TRBJ2-5; 9 positions match TRBD1. TRBV23-1 qualifies as an ORF whose function is uncertain. V was pared by 3 bases and J by 5 bases, with 13 bases of the junction left unmatched. This CDR3 spans 17 amino acids. CDR3 in DNA: TGCGCCAGCAGTCACCCCGGTAGGACAGGGGTATTGGAGACCCAGTACTTC. This encodes CASSHPGRTGVLETQYF.

The V gene is TRBV20-1, the J gene TRBJ2-7; 9 nucleotides agree with TRBD1. In germline, CDR1 is DFQATT, CDR2 SNEGSKA (reference sequence). V gave up 6 bases and J gave up 2 bases; unmatched junction bases: 5. The CDR3 is 13 amino acids. The CDR3 nucleotides are TGCAGTGCAAGATGGGACAGGGCCTACGAGCAGTACTTC. Its translation is CSARWDRAYEQYF.

The gene calls are TRBV27 and TRBJ2-3, with D possibly matching TRBD2 (6 bases). This CDR3 region has 16 residues. Trimming shortened V by 5 bases and J by 3 bases, and 18 bases separated the two germline ends. Germline CDR1 reads MNHEY; CDR2 reads SMNVEV (reference sequence). The chain's CDR3 is CASSPRDSPKTDTQYF. DNA of the CDR3: TGTGCCAGCAGTCCCCGGGACTCCCCTAAAACAGATACGCAGTATTTT.

The V gene is TRBV3-1, the J gene TRBJ2-7, with unresolved D. The germline V gene has CDR1 LGHDT and CDR2 YNNKEL (reference sequence). Trimming shortened V by 0 bases and J by 1 base, and 4 bases separated the two germline ends. The CDR3 sequence is 13 residues long. The chain's CDR3 is CASSQENSYEQYF. DNA of the CDR3: TGTGCCAGCAGCCAAGAAAATTCCTACGAGCAGTACTTC.

This clonotype was observed a few times. V is TRBV4-1 and J is TRBJ1-1; D is undetermined. From germline, CDR1 is MGHRA and CDR2 YSYEKL. The CDR3 contains 13 residues. The V end lost 5 bases, the J end lost 1 base, and 8 bases lay between the germline ends. The CDR3 DNA sequence: TGCGCCAGCAGCAAAACACAGAACACTGAAGCTTTCTTT. Protein product: CASSKTQNTEAFF.

The rearrangement links TRBV29-1 to TRBJ1-2; possible D gene TRBD1, 6 bases. The CDR3 is made up of 12 amino acids. Looked up from germline, CDR1 is SQVTM and CDR2 is ANQGSEA. Trimming left V 2 bases short and J 7 bases short, with 11 bases between. The CDR3 is CSVESEGGGYTF. CDR3 DNA sequence: TGCAGCGTTGAATCTGAGGGGGGTGGCTACACCTTC.

The CDR3 bases are TGTGCCAGCAGCTCCGGGATCGGACAGACCCAGTACTTC. This gives the protein CASSSGIGQTQYF. The chain employs TRBV7-4 and TRBJ2-5; D perhaps matches TRBD2 (5 bases). Trimming took 4 bases from V and 6 from J, leaving 12 bases between them. The CDR3 has 13 amino acids. Germline V lookup: CDR1 SGHVT, CDR2 SQSDAQ. Based on the CDR3 plus reference TRBV7-4 and TRBJ2-5, the full variable domain is GAGVSQSPRYKVAKRGRDVALRCDSISGHVTLYWYRQTLGQGSEVLTYSQSDAQRDKSGRPSGRFSAERPERSVSTLKIQRTEQGDSAVYLCASSSGIGQTQYFGPGTRLLVL.

V is TRBV13 and J is TRBJ2-1; perhaps D is TRBD1 or TRBD2 (5 bases each). With 5 bases removed from V and 1 base from J, the gap between germline ends came to 15 bases. This CDR3 spans 16 amino acids. Germline CDR1 reads PRHDT; CDR2 reads FYEKMQ (reference sequence). This chain's CDR3 is CASSPPGLGSYNEQFF. The CDR3 DNA follows: TGTGCCAGCAGCCCGCCGGGGCTCGGGTCCTACAATGAGCAGTTCTTC.

This clonotype was seen only a few times. The chain has TRBV20-1 and TRBJ2-2; the D is unclear. Trimming took 4 bases from V and 6 from J, leaving 12 bases between them. This CDR3 comprises 13 residues. CDR1 DFQATT and CDR2 SNEGSKA come from the germline V gene (reference sequence). The CDR3 spells CSAKVRWPGELFF. The CDR3 DNA reads TGCAGTGCTAAGGTCCGGTGGCCCGGGGAGCTGTTTTTT.

This clonotype was observed a handful of times. The chain has TRBV25-1 and TRBJ2-7; 11 positions match TRBD1. Germline V gene data show CDR1 as MGHDK and CDR2 as SYGVNS. The CDR3 totals 16 residues. The V and J ends lost 6 bases and 5 bases, in that order; junction bases with no gene match: 12. For the CDR3, the DNA is TGTGCCAGCAGGGCGGGATGGGACAGGGGGATCCACGAGCAGTACTTC. This translates into CASRAGWDRGIHEQYF.

This clonotype was seen more than once but under ten times. This chain connects TRBV2 to TRBJ2-3, with TRBD1 as a possible D gene (6 bases). Looked up from germline, CDR1 is SNHLY and CDR2 is FYNNEI. CDR3 length: 13 residues. V lost 8 bases and J 0 bases, leaving 9 bases between the germline ends. The CDR3 bases are TGTGCCAGCGGAACAGGGAGCACAGATACGCAGTATTTT. It translates to CASGTGSTDTQYF.

The V gene is TRBV7-3, the J gene TRBJ2-7, with 7 bases identical to TRBD1. After removal of 3 bases from V and 0 bases from J, the junction contained 5 bases not matched to a gene. Germline V gives CDR1 SGHTA, CDR2 FQGTGA. The CDR3 consists of 15 residues. The CDR3 DNA reads as TGTGCCAGCAGCTTCGGACAGGCCTTCTCCTACGAGCAGTACGTC. Protein: CASSFGQAFSYEQYV.

This clonotype was recorded many times. This sequence joins TRBV7-3 and TRBJ2-1, with 8 bases identical to TRBD1. Germline CDR1 and CDR2: SGHTA and FQGTGA. The CDR3 consists of 17 residues. Germline trimming cut 5 bases from V and 2 bases from J; bases unmatched to any gene: 11. CDR3: CASSQAGGAYAYNEQFF. In nucleotides, the CDR3 is TGTGCCAGCAGCCAAGCAGGGGGCGCCTACGCCTACAATGAGCAGTTCTTC. Looking up the rest from reference TRBV7-3 and TRBJ2-1 gives the full variable domain: GAGVSQTPSNKVTEKGKYVELRCDPISGHTALYWYRQSLGQGPEFLIYFQGTGAADDSGLPNDRFFAVRPEGSVSTLKIQRTERGDSAVYLCASSQAGGAYAYNEQFFGPGTRLTVL.

V is TRBV5-1 and J is TRBJ2-7, with D perhaps TRBD1 or TRBD2 (5 bases each). The germline gives CDR1 SGHRS, CDR2 YFSETQ. This CDR3 contains 13 residues. V lost 4 bases and J lost 3, with 11 bases in between. The CDR3, as DNA: TGCGCCAGCAGCACCGGGACGGGCTACGAGCAGTACTTC. It encodes CASSTGTGYEQYF.

On this clonotype itself: It may be a read error: a sequence one base away is much more abundant. The V and J genes are TRBV6-6 and TRBJ2-1; no clear D. This CDR3 comprises 11 residues. Per the germline V gene, CDR1 is MNHNY and CDR2 is SVGAGI (reference sequence). The V gene lost 2 bases and the J gene lost 8 bases, with 4 bases spanning the gap. The CDR3 loop reads CASSYADEQFF. The CDR3 region has the DNA TGTGCCAGCAGTTACGCCGATGAGCAGTTCTTC.

The V call is TRBV7-3, the J call TRBJ2-1; 7 bases match TRBD2. The CDR3 loop spans 15 amino acids. The trim removed 2 bases at V and 6 bases at J, leaving 7 bases unmatched. Per germline, CDR1 SGHTA and CDR2 FQGTGA. The CDR3 nucleotides are TGTGCCAGCAGCTTAGTGGGGGGGGAGACCAATGAGCAGTTCTTC. Residues: CASSLVGGETNEQFF.